This T cell receptor beta chain came from a study of chemoradiotherapy in HPV16-positive cancers. Overall study context: Functional T-cell assays on a couple of HPV16-positive patients' cells defined candidate HPV-specific clones and common TCR motifs. General study results and limits: HPV-responsive T-cell expansion during chemoradiotherapy was linked to improved recurrence-free survival in HPV16-positive patients. During treatment, candidate HPV-specific clones and E7-related motifs expanded in tumor. Functional assays defining HPV-specific T cells used only a couple of HPV16-positive patients.

The protocol was immunoSEQ multiplex PCR, while the TCRdb copy is restricted to in-frame clones and leaves out a portion. In the table there are about 4,400 clones, over 55% of which are singletons. This CDR3 region has 13 residues. Germline loops: CDR1 SGHVS, CDR2 FQNEAQ. V dropped 5 bases and J dropped 1 base, with 9 bases sitting between them. This clone was observed once. Its target is unknown. The specimen comprised tumor tissue, sampled from a patient who underwent chemoradiotherapy. The receptor comes from a human donor with HPV-associated anogenital cancer. The V call is TRBV7-8, the J call TRBJ2-7; perhaps TRBD1 as D (5 bases). Here the CDR3 reads CASSKGVSYEQYF. The CDR3 DNA is TGTGCCAGCAGCAAAGGGGTTTCCTACGAGCAGTACTTC.